Presented here are 21 T cell receptor beta chains from one specimen sequenced in a study of shared clonotypes between healthy human individuals. Measured with immunoSEQ multiplex PCR; TCRdb has only the in-frame clones, and not every one. The data contain about 1 million clones, about 75% of them singletons. Sequencing used memory CD4+ T cells sorted from blood. Subset noted: CD45RA-negative fraction. Receptors originate from a man between 18 and 29 years old in good health.

The chain carries TRBV5-1 and TRBJ2-1; tentatively, D is TRBD2 (5 bases). The CDR3 is 15 residues long. CDR1 and CDR2 (germline): SGHRS, YFSETQ. V dropped 5 bases and J dropped 5 bases, with 17 bases sitting between them. CDR3 nucleotide sequence: TGCGCCAGCAGACCGGAAAGTGGAGGCGACAATGAGCAGTTCTTC. Amino acids: CASRPESGGDNEQFF.

At least ten counts were recorded for this clone. This chain uses TRBV29-1 with TRBJ2-1; TRBD2 might be the D (5 bases). The germline V and J ends were trimmed by 4 bases and 9 bases, with 13 bases remaining between them. Germline CDR1 SQVTM, CDR2 ANQGSEA. The CDR3 totals 12 residues. The CDR3 bases are TGCAGCGTTGGCCCAGGCGGAGGTGAGCAGTTCTTC. This encodes CSVGPGGGEQFF.

In this sample, this clone turned up a few times. This chain joins TRBV5-3 and TRBJ2-2; D remains unclear. TRBV5-3 is recorded as an ORF, its role being uncertain. Deletions cut 7 bases from V and 0 bases from J, with 10 bases between. The CDR3 is made up of 14 amino acids. The DNA of the CDR3 is TGTGCCAGATTGAGAGAAACGAACACCGGGGAGCTGTTTTTT. This encodes CARLRETNTGELFF.

This sequence joins TRBV19 and TRBJ1-6; TRBD1 matches 7 bases. CDR3 size: 14 residues. The V gene end was trimmed by 4 bases and the J gene end by 8 bases; junction bases not matched to a gene: 5. CDR1 and CDR2 from the germline V gene are LNHDA and SQIVND (reference sequence). CDR3 nucleotide sequence: TGTGCCAGTAGTAGTGACAGGGTGGATTCACCCCTCCACTTT. Translating it yields CASSSDRVDSPLHF.

This clone was seen a single time. CDR3 region: CAWSITGAPGEKLFF. The CDR3 bases are TGTGCCTGGAGTATAACAGGGGCCCCTGGTGAAAAACTGTTTTTT. The chain employs TRBV30 and TRBJ1-4; 7 bases agree with TRBD1. The CDR3 spans 15 residues. Trimming at V came to 2 bases and at J to 7 bases, leaving 10 bases not matched to a gene. In germline, CDR1 is GTSNPN, CDR2 SVGIG (reference sequence).

The CDR3 protein is CASGGYEKLFF. The DNA for the CDR3 is TGTGCCTCCGGGGGGTATGAAAAACTGTTTTTT. V is TRBV30 and J is TRBJ1-4; D perhaps matches TRBD1 (5 bases). With 7 bases removed from V and 6 bases from J, the gap between germline ends came to 9 bases. Per the germline V gene, CDR1 is GTSNPN and CDR2 is SVGIG (reference sequence). The CDR3 loop spans 11 amino acids.

About this clone itself: The sample has other DNA sequences that encode this CDR3 too. The chain employs TRBV11-3 and TRBJ2-3; D not certain. The CDR3 has 14 amino acids. Between the trimmed V and J ends, which lost 0 bases and 0 bases, there was a span of 4 bases. CDR1 and CDR2 (germline): SGHNT, YENEEA. The CDR3 is CASSLDGSTDTQYF. The CDR3 DNA follows: TGTGCCAGCAGCTTAGATGGGAGCACAGATACGCAGTATTTT.

Of note for this clone: Other DNA sequences in this sample translate to the same CDR3. The DNA for the CDR3 is TGTGCCAGCAGCTTAGGGGTTAAAAACATTCAGTACTTC. It translates to CASSLGVKNIQYF. The chain combines TRBV11-3 with TRBJ2-4; no definite D call. The CDR3 has 13 residues. Trimming left V 1 base short and J 4 bases short, with 5 bases between. The germline V gene encodes CDR1 SGHNT and CDR2 YENEEA.

Comments on this clone: This same CDR3 is encoded by further DNA sequences in the sample. This CDR3 reads CASSPDRTSYEQYF. CDR3 DNA sequence: TGTGCCAGCAGTCCCGACAGAACCTCCTACGAGCAGTACTTC. V is TRBV5-4 and J is TRBJ2-7; TRBD1 is a possible D gene (5 bases). Germline CDR1 and CDR2: SGHNT and YYREEE (reference sequence). V gave up 5 bases and J gave up 0 bases, with 12 bases separating them. CDR3 length: 14 residues.

The chain combines TRBV7-2 with TRBJ2-2; TRBD1 is a possible D gene (6 bases). This CDR3 spans 15 amino acids. V gave up 3 bases and J gave up 9 bases, with 17 bases separating them. Germline CDR1 reads SGHTA; CDR2 reads FQGNSA. The CDR3 nucleotides read TGTGCCAGCAGCTTGGGTGGGACACTGCTTCGGGAGCTGTTTTTT. This encodes CASSLGGTLLRELFF.

This clone showed up just a few times. V is TRBV29-1 and J is TRBJ1-1; 8 nucleotides line up with TRBD1. This CDR3 has 12 residues. Unmatched junction bases numbered 9, after V lost 7 bases and J lost 8 bases. Germline V lookup: CDR1 SQVTM, CDR2 ANQGSEA. CDR3 sequence (DNA): TGCAGCGGCGACAGGGGTGGGTTAGAAGCTTTCTTT. Translating gives CSGDRGGLEAFF.

Turning to this clone: The identical CDR3 is also encoded by other nucleotide sequences in the sample. The chain joins TRBV6-4 to TRBJ2-3; D unclear. CDR1 MRHNA and CDR2 SNTAGT come from the germline V gene. This CDR3 spans 13 amino acids. Trimming left V 4 bases short and J 6 bases short, with 11 bases between. The CDR3 DNA reads TGTGCCAGCAGTGGGCTAGTCGGGGATACGCAGTATTTT. It translates to CASSGLVGDTQYF.

The chain is built from TRBV5-1 and TRBJ2-4, with TRBD2 identical over 11 bases. CDR1 is SGHRS, CDR2 YFSETQ, per germline. The CDR3 runs to 17 residues. V lost 4 bases and J lost 0; bases outside the gene matches: 6. CDR3 nucleotides: TGCGCCAGCAGCATGGCTACTAGCGGGGGAGCCAAAAACATTCAGTACTTC. Protein product: CASSMATSGGAKNIQYF.

J is TRBJ2-1 and V is TRBV27; 8 nucleotides line up with TRBD1. The junction had 20 bases not matched to a gene; V was cut back by 8 bases and J by 8 bases. Germline V gene sequence: CDR1 MNHEY, CDR2 SMNVEV (reference sequence). The CDR3 has 17 amino acids. The CDR3 sequence: CASRLPAGGLPGYEQFF. CDR3 nucleotide sequence: TGTGCCAGCCGCCTCCCGGCAGGGGGCCTCCCTGGCTATGAGCAGTTCTTC.

This sequence joins TRBV18 and TRBJ1-1, with D perhaps matching TRBD1 (6 bases). Trimming shortened V by 6 bases and J by 5 bases, and 16 bases separated the two germline ends. The CDR3 is 14 amino acids. CDR1 is KGHSH, CDR2 LQKENI, per germline. CDR3 region: CASSQGGGVTEAFF. The CDR3 nucleotides read TGTGCCAGCTCCCAGGGAGGGGGGGTGACTGAAGCTTTCTTT.

This rearrangement joins TRBV5-4 to TRBJ2-5, with D perhaps assigned TRBD1 or TRBD2 (5 bases each). V was shortened by 4 bases and J by 5 bases, with 12 bases between the two germline ends. CDR1 is SGHNT and CDR2 is YYREEE in the germline V gene (reference sequence). The CDR3 loop spans 13 amino acids. As DNA, the CDR3 is TGTGCCAGCAGCAGGGACCTAAGGGAGACCCAGTACTTC. This sequence encodes CASSRDLRETQYF.

This chain joins TRBV4-1 and TRBJ1-1; TRBD1 matches 7 bases. V lost 1 base and J lost 0; bases outside the gene matches: 8. Germline assignment: CDR1 MGHRA and CDR2 YSYEKL. The CDR3 length is 17 residues. CDR3 sequence: CASSQAKTGRVNTEAFF. The CDR3, as DNA: TGCGCCAGCAGCCAAGCTAAGACAGGGAGGGTGAACACTGAAGCTTTCTTT.

The CDR3 is CASSPSGISGNTIYF. In nucleotides, the CDR3 is TGCGCCAGCAGCCCAAGCGGGATCTCTGGAAACACCATATATTTT. The chain carries TRBV5-1 and TRBJ1-3; D gene uncertain. This CDR3 has 15 residues. Germline V gives CDR1 SGHRS, CDR2 YFSETQ. V was trimmed by 4 bases and J by 0 bases, leaving 11 bases between them.

The chain is built from TRBV6-5 and TRBJ1-6; TRBD1 might be the D (5 bases). The V end was cut by 0 bases, the J end by 4 bases, with 10 bases between. The germline V gene has CDR1 MNHEY and CDR2 SVGAGI. CDR3 length: 16 residues. The CDR3 loop reads CASSYSNEGYNSPLHF. The DNA for the CDR3 is TGTGCCAGCAGTTACTCTAATGAGGGGTATAATTCACCCCTCCACTTT.

The gene calls are TRBV9 and TRBJ1-2; D is unresolved. Germline assignment: CDR1 SGDLS and CDR2 YYNGEE. The CDR3 extends over 13 amino acids. The V end lost 0 bases, the J end lost 8 bases, and 11 bases lay between the germline ends. CDR3 DNA: TGTGCCAGCAGCGTAGGTACAACCGGGGGCTACACCTTC. Protein product: CASSVGTTGGYTF.

The chain links TRBV7-2 to TRBJ2-2, with a weak D call TRBD2 (6 bases). This CDR3 has 15 residues. The germline V gene encodes CDR1 SGHTA and CDR2 FQGNSA. Trimming left V 3 bases short and J 0 bases short, with 8 bases between. Here the CDR3 DNA reads TGTGCCAGCAGCTTCGGCGGGACGAACACCGGGGAGCTGTTTTTT. Protein product: CASSFGGTNTGELFF.